This entry describes one T cell receptor beta chain. The clone's antigen remains unknown. No quality values exist for individual bases; no much larger clone is one base distant. CDR1 and CDR2, looked up from the germline V gene, are MNHEY and SVGAGI. V and J are truncated by 6 bases and 3 bases respectively, leaving an intervening sequence of 9 bases. The CDR3 contains 12 residues, cysteine and phenylalanine counted. Solely the CDR3 DNA is kept, with 36 bases framed from the first base. This sample was included in a study of CD8+ T cells in alopecia areata (dated by TCRdb to the late 2010s). Broadly, across the study: Treated patients were enrolled in an open-label pilot trial of oral tofacitinib at 5 to 10 mg twice daily for moderate-to-severe alopecia areata. High-throughput TCRbeta sequencing was used to examine T cell clonal expansion in alopecia areata in both the C3H/HeJ mouse model and human patients. Tofacitinib was given for 6 to 18 months, followed by 6 months of follow-up off drug to assess delayed response and recurrence. Patients on tofacitinib were biopsied at baseline and after 4 and 24 weeks of treatment, and several of the patients also had a later scalp biopsy. Scalp clonality was compared among normal scalp (n=4), patchy alopecia areata scalp (n=8), and alopecia totalis/universalis scalp (n=8). The RNA source kit depended on sample type: the PAXgene miRNA kit for fixed scalp, the miRNeasy kit for PBMCs, and the RNeasy kit for mouse skin. In treated patients, disease severity was measured using the SALT score, which gives the percentage of scalp surface area affected. Amplification of TCRbeta CDR3 regions was done by immunoSEQ multiplex PCR using 35 Vbeta forward primers and 13 Jbeta reverse primers. Human TCRbeta sequencing covered scalp tissue and sorted CD4+ and CD8+ peripheral blood T cells from patchy and totalis/universalis alopecia areata patients and healthy controls.

The intended sense of this specimen's time point label: 24 weeks on oral tofacitinib. Reading the label with the study, this specimen's treatment or condition is: oral pan-JAK inhibitor, 5-10 mg twice daily. From alopecia areata patients, peripheral blood was collected along with lesional scalp punch biopsies. PBMCs were separated by density centrifugation and stained for CD3, CD4 and CD8, after which CD4+ and CD8+ T cells were sorted on a FACSAria. Beyond this particular receptor, the publication reports: Many expanded lesional clones persisted in scalp and blood during tofacitinib treatment, which may partly explain relapse after stopping treatment. Lesional scalp, especially in alopecia totalis/universalis, showed higher clonality and more expanded CD8+ clones than normal scalp, suggesting antigenic drive. Unlike mouse skin, where gammadelta T cells dominate, normal human skin contains resident alphabeta T cells that get sequenced too, which complicates analysis of the scalp TCR repertoire. Because the treated cohort was small and had only one nonresponder, larger studies are needed to examine links between baseline CD8+ expansion and response. Scalp clonality and the number of expanded CD8+ clones among the top 100 scalp clones were significantly decreased by tofacitinib. TCR sequences shared between patients were less clear than in mice, possibly partly because of HLA diversity in the patient population.

The library was made by the immunoSEQ multiplex PCR assay. RNA was extracted from all samples and reverse transcribed into cDNA, which served as template for TCR sequencing. First-strand cDNA was synthesized with SuperScript III using a 2:1 mix of oligo-dT and random hexamers. Amplification bias was assessed with a synthetic immune receptor repertoire, and residual bias was removed computationally. The authors' pipeline ran thus. After raw reads were preprocessed to remove errors, the CDR3 was defined following IMGT conventions as running from the conserved cysteine to phenylalanine. Clonality was calculated as 1 minus Shannon entropy normalized by log2 of the number of productive unique TCRs. Scalp TCRbeta sequences were cross-referenced with sorted blood CD4 and CD8 repertoires so that the CD4 or CD8 identity of scalp clones could be inferred. Imported from immuneACCESS, the table was reduced by TCRdb to in-frame sequences with V and J called. These copies leave out some clones; in studies compared against another copy, an unresolved V gene accounts for under half, and the cause of the remainder is not known. V and J calls and clone size come straight from that table; D and trimming were deduced from the DNA. The sample table lists 200,000 or so clones, nearly 60% of them with a count of one. Jointly, the top ten make up under 7% of the sample.

The sequencing here drew on CD4+ T cells sorted from blood, taken at week 24, from a patient treated with tofacitinib. This chain is built from TRBV6-5 and TRBJ2-7; perhaps TRBD2 is the D gene, with 5 bases matching. This receptor was identified in a human donor with alopecia areata. The CDR3 reads as follows: CASRGGSYEQYF. The sequenced DNA is TGTGCCAGCAGAGGTGGGAGCTACGAGCAGTACTTC.